These 15 T cell receptor beta chains originate from one sample sequenced in a study of T cell responses to AZD1222 COVID-19 vaccine. Libraries were prepared by immunoSEQ multiplex PCR; TCRdb keeps only in-frame clonotypes and omits some of them. This table holds more than 95,000 clones, about 90% found once. The sequenced sample was peripheral blood, obtained on day 0 of AZD1222 vaccination. The receptors were sampled from an adult in good health.

This sequence joins TRBV14 and TRBJ1-4, with TRBD1 as a possible D gene (6 bases). CDR1 is SGHDN, CDR2 FVKESK, per germline. CDR3 size: 13 residues. Trimming removed 5 bases from V and 8 bases from J, with 12 bases in between. In DNA form, the CDR3 reads TGTGCCAGCAGCGGACAGATGGGCGAAAAACTGTTTTTT. Protein: CASSGQMGEKLFF.

The genes are TRBV4-1 and TRBJ2-1, with TRBD2 matching over 11 bases. Germline CDR1 reads MGHRA; CDR2 reads YSYEKL. V gave up 0 bases and J gave up 6 bases; unmatched junction bases: 7. CDR3 length equals 17 residues. DNA for the CDR3: TGCGCCAGCAGCCAAGATCCACTAGCGGGGGCTCCCAATGAGCAGTTCTTC. This sequence encodes CASSQDPLAGAPNEQFF.

V usage is TRBV5-6 and J usage is TRBJ1-5; D unclear. CDR1 is SGHDT, CDR2 YYEEEE, per germline. This CDR3 has 14 residues. V shed 4 bases and J shed 7 bases, with 15 bases lying between them. The CDR3 region has the DNA TGTGCCAGCAGCCGAACAGCGAGGGAACAGCCCCAGCATTTT. This encodes CASSRTAREQPQHF.

The CDR3 DNA is TGTGCCAGTAAAGGTCCAGGGACAGATACGCAGTATTTT. It yields the protein CASKGPGTDTQYF. The chain carries TRBV19 and TRBJ2-3, with D perhaps matching TRBD1 (5 bases). The ends were cut back, 7 bases at V and 3 bases at J, with 11 bases in the middle. Germline V CDR1 and CDR2: LNHDA, SQIVND (reference sequence). CDR3 length: 13 amino acids.

This rearrangement joins TRBV4-1 to TRBJ1-2; D gene uncertain. CDR3 length: 17 amino acids. Germline CDR1 reads MGHRA; CDR2 reads YSYEKL. Trimming shortened V by 0 bases and J by 1 base, and 15 bases separated the two germline ends. CDR3: CASSQEWEVNLNYGYTF. The DNA for the CDR3 is TGCGCCAGCAGCCAAGAATGGGAAGTAAATCTTAACTATGGCTACACCTTC.

Only a few counts were recorded for this clone. CDR3 in DNA: TGTGCCAGCAGCTTAGGACCCGGGACGGGGAACTACAATGAGCAGTTCTTC. It yields the protein CASSLGPGTGNYNEQFF. The V and J genes are TRBV7-6 and TRBJ2-1; D possibly matches TRBD1 or TRBD2 (5 bases each). Looked up from germline, CDR1 is SGHVS and CDR2 is FNYEAQ. This CDR3 contains 17 residues. V was clipped by 1 base and J by 3 bases, with 16 bases between them.

A single count supports this clone. This chain joins TRBV11-2 and TRBJ2-7; D gene uncertain. The V and J ends lost 4 bases and 2 bases respectively, with 15 bases between them. The germline CDR1 and CDR2 sequences are SGHAT and FQNNGV. The CDR3 has 15 amino acids. The CDR3 region is CASSSPLLPPYEQYF. CDR3 nucleotides: TGTGCCAGCAGCTCGCCCCTATTACCCCCCTACGAGCAGTACTTC. Full variable domain (missing parts from reference TRBV11-2 and TRBJ2-7): EAGVAQSPRYKIIEKRQSVAFWCNPISGHATLYWYQQILGQGPKLLIQFQNNGVVDDSQLPKDRFSAERLKGVDSTLKIQPAKLEDSAVYLCASSSPLLPPYEQYFGPGTRLTVT.

The chain employs TRBV29-1 and TRBJ2-1; D might be TRBD2 (5 bases). The V and J ends lost 5 bases and 0 bases respectively, with 8 bases between them. The CDR3 contains 13 residues. Looked up from germline, CDR1 is SQVTM and CDR2 is ANQGSEA. The CDR3: CSVIGSSYNEQFF. CDR3 in DNA: TGCAGCGTTATTGGGAGCTCCTACAATGAGCAGTTCTTC.

The chain joins TRBV18 to TRBJ2-1, with D perhaps matching TRBD2 (6 bases). The CDR3 runs 15 residues. From germline, CDR1 is KGHSH and CDR2 LQKENI. V gave up 2 bases and J gave up 4 bases, with 12 bases separating them. CDR3 nucleotides: TGTGCCAGCTCACCAAGACGGGAGTCGTACAATGAGCAGTTCTTC. Translated: CASSPRRESYNEQFF.

V and J are TRBV19 and TRBJ2-2; D perhaps matches TRBD2 (7 bases). The germline V gene encodes CDR1 LNHDA and CDR2 SQIVND (reference sequence). The CDR3 consists of 16 residues. V was pared by 5 bases and J by 2 bases, with 15 bases between. CDR3 sequence reads: CASSSPGGQNTGELFF. The CDR3, as DNA: TGTGCCAGTAGTTCTCCCGGGGGGCAAAACACCGGGGAGCTGTTTTTT.

The chain links TRBV7-9 to TRBJ2-5; 11 bases map to TRBD1. The CDR3 runs 15 residues. Germline assignment: CDR1 SEHNR and CDR2 FQNEAQ (reference sequence). V trimming: 6 bases; J trimming: 4 bases; junction bases outside the gene matches: 7. As DNA, the CDR3 is TGTGCCAGCAGGATTGGACAGGGGGCTTTAGAGACCCAGTACTTC. Translating gives CASRIGQGALETQYF.

This chain links TRBV28 with TRBJ2-1; 8 bases are shared with TRBD2. Germline values: CDR1 MDHEN, CDR2 SYDVKM. The CDR3 length is 17 residues. J lost 0 bases, V lost 5 bases, and 9 bases had no gene match. The CDR3 DNA reads TGTGCCAGCAGTCCCGGGGGGGCGGGCAGCTCCTACAATGAGCAGTTCTTC. Its protein product is CASSPGGAGSSYNEQFF.

This sequence joins TRBV9 and TRBJ1-6; D remains unclear. This CDR3 contains 13 residues. Per germline, CDR1 SGDLS and CDR2 YYNGEE. V lost 0 bases and J lost 10, with 8 bases in between. The CDR3 DNA is TGTGCCAGCAGCGTAGGGGCGGGCTCACCCCTCCACTTT. Translation: CASSVGAGSPLHF. The full variable domain, completed using reference TRBV9 and TRBJ1-6, is DSGVTQTPKHLITATGQRVTLRCSPRSGDLSVYWYQQSLDQGLQFLIQYYNGEERAKGNILERFSAQQFPDLHSELNLSSLELGDSALYFCASSVGAGSPLHFGNGTRLTVT.

This chain links TRBV9 with TRBJ2-7, with 7 bases matching TRBD2. This CDR3 comprises 14 residues. Unmatched junction bases numbered 2, after V lost 0 bases and J lost 2 bases. CDR1 is SGDLS and CDR2 is YYNGEE in the germline V gene. The CDR3 DNA follows: TGTGCCAGCAGCGTAGCGGGAGGTCCCTACGAGCAGTACTTC. Its translation is CASSVAGGPYEQYF. The variable domain in full, completed from reference TRBV9 and TRBJ2-7, reads DSGVTQTPKHLITATGQRVTLRCSPRSGDLSVYWYQQSLDQGLQFLIQYYNGEERAKGNILERFSAQQFPDLHSELNLSSLELGDSALYFCASSVAGGPYEQYFGPGTRLTVT.

CDR3 sequence reads: CASSLTDNYGYTF. The CDR3 DNA is TGTGCCAGCAGTTTAACGGATAACTATGGCTACACCTTC. V usage is TRBV6-2 or TRBV6-3 and J usage is TRBJ1-2, with D uncertain. Trimming stripped 4 bases from V and 1 base from J, with 7 bases between. The CDR3 totals 13 residues. The germline V gene encodes CDR1 MNHEY and CDR2 SVGEGT.